These T cell receptor beta chains were read from a single sample in a study of blood T cell repertoires in COVID-19. The protocol was immunoSEQ multiplex PCR, while the TCRdb copy is restricted to in-frame clones and leaves out a portion. Here the sample spans more than 250,000 clones, about 92% being singletons. What was sequenced was PBMCs or T cells enriched from blood (not recorded which). Receptors originate from a young woman who had recovered from COVID-19. Both conserved end residues are part of each CDR3. The D gene is left open where the match is weak. Only some rows state a clone size, as once, few, many or a class for expanded clones.

D gene | J gene | clone size | V gene | CDR3 DNA | CDR3 protein
- | TRBJ1-1 | - | TRBV19 | TGTGCCAGTAGTGGGGAGCGGTCCTGGGACACTGAAGCTTTCTTT | CASSGERSWDTEAFF
- | TRBJ2-7 | - | TRBV28 | TGTGCCAGCGGATACCCAGGGTACCACGAGCAGTACTTC | CASGYPGYHEQYF
TRBD1 | TRBJ1-6 | - | TRBV7-2 | TGTGCCAGCAGCTTGAGACAGGGGGCGGCGAATTCACCCCTCCACTTT | CASSLRQGAANSPLHF
- | TRBJ1-5 | - | TRBV28 | TGTGCCAGCAGTTTAGCGTCCGCGCGGGACCTCATCCAGCCCCAGCATTTT | CASSLASARDLIQPQHF
- | TRBJ1-1 | - | TRBV3-1/TRBV3-2 | TGTGCCAGCAGCCTCGGTCGGTCGAACACTGAAGCTTTCTTT | CASSLGRSNTEAFF
TRBD1 | TRBJ1-5 | - | TRBV18 | TGTGCCAGCTCACCCTCGGGCAGGGGGGATCAGCCCCAGCATTTT | CASSPSGRGDQPQHF
- | TRBJ1-3 | - | TRBV7-2 | TGTGCCAGCAGACCACAGGGACCCAACGTTGGGAACACCATATATTTT | CASRPQGPNVGNTIYF
- | TRBJ1-6 | - | TRBV7-3 | TGTGCCAGCAGCATGAACGCCGGGACTGCTAATTCACCCCTCCACTTT | CASSMNAGTANSPLHF
TRBD1 | TRBJ1-1 | - | TRBV11-2 | TGTGCCAGCAGCTTGACAGGGGGCGGCACTGAAGCTTTCTTT | CASSLTGGGTEAFF
TRBD1 | TRBJ2-1 | - | TRBV19 | TGTGCCAGTAGTTGGGACAGGTCAACCTACAATGAGCAGTTCTTC | CASSWDRSTYNEQFF
- | TRBJ2-5 | - | TRBV10-3 | TGTGCCATCAGTGAACCGCCGGGAGAGGAAAGGGAGACCCAGTACTTC | CAISEPPGEERETQYF
- | TRBJ2-5 | - | TRBV7-2 | TGTGCCAGCAGCTTATCCGGAGGAGAGACCCAGTACTTC | CASSLSGGETQYF
- | TRBJ2-3 | - | TRBV28 | TGTGCCAGCAGCCGACCTAGCCGATACACAGATACGCAGTATTTT | CASSRPSRYTDTQYF
TRBD1 | TRBJ2-7 | once | TRBV6-5 | TGTGCCAGCAGAGCTTCGTCAGGGGGCTCCTACGAGCAGTACTTC | CASRASSGGSYEQYF
TRBD2 | TRBJ2-1 | few | TRBV5-1 | TGCGCCAGCAGCTTGGGGGGGACTAGCGGTTACAATGAGCAGTTCTTC | CASSLGGTSGYNEQFF
- | TRBJ2-2 | - | TRBV15 | TGTGCCACCAGCAGAGATTCAGGCAGGAACACCGGGGAGCTGTTTTTT | CATSRDSGRNTGELFF
TRBD2 | TRBJ2-3 | - | TRBV5-8 | TGTGCCAGCCGCACCGGGACTAGCGGGAGAGATACGCAGTATTTT | CASRTGTSGRDTQYF
TRBD1 | TRBJ1-1 | - | TRBV11-3 | TGTGCCAGCAGCACACTCGGACAGGGCGCTGAAGCTTTCTTT | CASSTLGQGAEAFF
- | TRBJ1-2 | once | TRBV7-9 | TGTGCCAGCAGCTTAGGCGGGGGGCTGAGGGCCCATAACTATGGCTACACCTTC | CASSLGGGLRAHNYGYTF
TRBD1 | TRBJ1-5 | - | TRBV28 | TGTGCCAGCAGGCCCTGGGGGACAGCCGGGATCGGCAATCAGCCCCAGCATTTT | CASRPWGTAGIGNQPQHF
TRBD2 | TRBJ2-3 | - | TRBV7-3 | TGTGCCAGCAGCTCCTACGGGGGGAGCACAGATACGCAGTATTTT | CASSSYGGSTDTQYF
TRBD2 | TRBJ2-5 | - | TRBV28 | TGTGCCAGCAGTTTAACCCCGGCCGGGGGGCAAGAGACCCAGTACTTC | CASSLTPAGGQETQYF
TRBD2 | TRBJ2-3 | - | TRBV6-2/TRBV6-3 | TGTGCCAGCAGTTACGGGGCTAGCGGTTCGCGTAACACAGATACGCAGTATTTT | CASSYGASGSRNTDTQYF
TRBD1 | TRBJ2-7 | - | TRBV12-3/TRBV12-4 | TGTGCCAGCAGCCTACAGGGGGCGGAGTACTTC | CASSLQGAEYF
- | TRBJ2-3 | - | TRBV7-9 | TGTGCCAGCAGCTTAGCCAGTCTAGAGCTTGGCACAGATACGCAGTATTTT | CASSLASLELGTDTQYF
- | TRBJ1-2 | once | TRBV28 | TGTGCCAGCAGTTCCGAAGGGGGGGTTGTGGACTATGGCTACACCTTC | CASSSEGGVVDYGYTF
- | TRBJ1-2 | - | TRBV30 | TGTGCCTGGAGTAGCATCTATGGCTACACCTTC | CAWSSIYGYTF
- | TRBJ1-1 | - | TRBV28 | TGTGCCAGCAGTTTAGGAGGGGACACTGAAGCTTTCTTT | CASSLGGDTEAFF
- | TRBJ1-1 | - | TRBV7-9 | TGTGCCAGCAGCTTAGCCCCGCAGCGACTGAACACTGAAGCTTTCTTT | CASSLAPQRLNTEAFF
- | TRBJ1-5 | - | TRBV28 | TGTGCCAGCATCCCGCGCGTCCTAGGACAGACCTTGAATTATCAGCCCCAGCATTTT | CASIPRVLGQTLNYQPQHF
- | TRBJ1-2 | once | TRBV15 | TGTGCCACCAGCAGAGAAGTGGCTGAGGCAGATGGCTACACCTTC | CATSREVAEADGYTF
- | TRBJ1-5 | few | TRBV7-9 | TGTGCCAGCAGCATAACAGGCAATCAGCCCCAGCATTTT | CASSITGNQPQHF
TRBD1 | TRBJ1-2 | - | TRBV14 | TGTGCCAGCAGCCCCCGGGACAGCGTCTATGGCTACACCTTC | CASSPRDSVYGYTF
TRBD1 | TRBJ2-2 | - | TRBV5-4 | TGTGCCAGCAGCTTGGTCGCAGGGGGATCGTGGGGTAGGGAGCTGTTTTTT | CASSLVAGGSWGRELFF
- | TRBJ2-1 | - | TRBV7-2 | TGTGCCAGCAGCTTTGTTTCGGGGTCTTACAATGAGCAGTTCTTC | CASSFVSGSYNEQFF
- | TRBJ1-2 | - | TRBV5-1 | TGCGCCAGCAAAATACAGGGTACTAACTATGGCTACACCTTC | CASKIQGTNYGYTF
- | TRBJ1-1 | - | TRBV6-2/TRBV6-3 | TGTGCCAGCAGTTACAGGGGGTTGAACACTGAAGCTTTCTTT | CASSYRGLNTEAFF
TRBD2 | TRBJ2-7 | few | TRBV5-4 | TGTGCCAGCAGCTTGGATCCTAGCGGGAGGGTAGTTTTCTACGAGCAGTACTTC | CASSLDPSGRVVFYEQYF
TRBD1 | TRBJ1-3 | - | TRBV4-1 | TGCGCCAGCAGCCAAGAATGGGCAGGGGGTCTCAGAAACACCATATATTTT | CASSQEWAGGLRNTIYF
- | TRBJ2-7 | - | TRBV13 | TGTGCCAGCGGTCAGGCCTACGAGCAGTACTTC | CASGQAYEQYF
- | TRBJ2-7 | - | TRBV4-2 | TGTGCCAGCAGCCAAGAACGGGCCTACGAGCAGTACTTC | CASSQERAYEQYF
- | TRBJ2-2 | - | TRBV28 | TGTGCCAGCAGCGAGCTACTTACCGGGGAGCTGTTTTTT | CASSELLTGELFF
TRBD2 | TRBJ2-3 | - | TRBV13 | TGTGCCAGCAGCTTAGGTTCCGGGACTAGCGGGGGTACGCAGTATTTT | CASSLGSGTSGGTQYF
- | TRBJ2-5 | - | TRBV5-5 | TGTGCCAGCAGCTTGTCTGGGAGGGAGACCCAGTACTTC | CASSLSGRETQYF
- | TRBJ1-5 | - | TRBV1 | TGCACCAGCAGCCCCGGGACAGGCTGGGAACAGCCCCAGCATTTT | CTSSPGTGWEQPQHF
TRBD1 | TRBJ1-1 | once | TRBV5-1 | TGCGCCAGCAGCGGACAGGGGCCGGGCACTGAAGCTTTCTTT | CASSGQGPGTEAFF
TRBD2 | TRBJ2-1 | - | TRBV27 | TGTGCCAGCAGCCGTTACGGGAGTTCCGGCGGGAGAGCGGGCAATGAGCAGTTCTTC | CASSRYGSSGGRAGNEQFF
- | TRBJ2-5 | - | TRBV29-1 | TGCAGCGTTGAAGATGGACTGCTCCAAGAGACCCAGTACTTC | CSVEDGLLQETQYF
- | TRBJ1-1 | - | TRBV5-1 | TGCGCCAGCAGCTTGCTACAGGGAATGTGGACTGAAGCTTTCTTT | CASSLLQGMWTEAFF
TRBD2 | TRBJ2-2 | once | TRBV5-1 | TGCGCCAGTTCACGGACTAGTTGGACCGGGGAGCTGTTTTTT | CASSRTSWTGELFF
- | TRBJ1-2 | - | TRBV7-9 | TGTGCCAGCAGCGAAGCAGGGGCTGGAGATGGCTACACCTTC | CASSEAGAGDGYTF
- | TRBJ1-6 | - | TRBV27 | TGTGCCAGCAGTCAGGGGACGACCCCGAAGTCACCCCTCCACTTT | CASSQGTTPKSPLHF
TRBD2 | TRBJ2-3 | - | TRBV4-2 | TGTGCCAGCAGCCAAGCCGGGAGGGAGGCAGATACGCAGTATTTT | CASSQAGREADTQYF